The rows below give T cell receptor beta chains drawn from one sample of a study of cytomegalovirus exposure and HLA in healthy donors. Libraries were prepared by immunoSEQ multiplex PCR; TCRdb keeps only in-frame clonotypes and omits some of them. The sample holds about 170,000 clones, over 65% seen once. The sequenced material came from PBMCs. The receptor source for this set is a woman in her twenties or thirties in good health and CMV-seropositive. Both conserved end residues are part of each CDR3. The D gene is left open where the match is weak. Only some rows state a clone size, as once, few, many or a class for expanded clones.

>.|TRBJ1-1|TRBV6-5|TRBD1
TGTGCCAGCGAGACAGGGGGCACTGAAGCTTTCTTT
CASETGGTEAFF
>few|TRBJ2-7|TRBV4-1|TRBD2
TGCGCCAGCAGCCAGTGGCTAGCGGGAACGGGCTCCTACGAGCAGTACTTC
CASSQWLAGTGSYEQYF
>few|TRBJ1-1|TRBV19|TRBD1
TGTGCCAGTAGTGCGACGGGACAGATGAACACTGAAGCTTTCTTT
CASSATGQMNTEAFF
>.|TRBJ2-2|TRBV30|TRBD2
TGTGCCTGGAGGGGACTAGCGGGAGGGCCCGGGGAGCTGTTTTTT
CAWRGLAGGPGELFF
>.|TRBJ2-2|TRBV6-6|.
TGTGCCAGCAGTTACCGGGGTGCCGGGGAGCTGTTTTTT
CASSYRGAGELFF
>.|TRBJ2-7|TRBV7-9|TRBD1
TGTTCCAGCAGCACCCGGGACAGGGCCTCCTACGAGCAGTACTTC
CSSSTRDRASYEQYF
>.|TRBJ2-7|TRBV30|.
TGTGCCTGGAGTGTACGTCGCTCAGAGTCTAGCGAGCAGTACTTC
CAWSVRRSESSEQYF
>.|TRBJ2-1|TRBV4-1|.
TGCGCCAGCAGCCAAGAGTGGGGACTGCTAAATGAGCAGTTCTTC
CASSQEWGLLNEQFF
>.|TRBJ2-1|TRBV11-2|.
TGTGCCAGCAGCCCGTACTACAATGAGCAGTTCTTC
CASSPYYNEQFF
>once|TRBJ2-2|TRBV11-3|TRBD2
TGTGCCAGCAGCTTAAGCTCCGCGAGGGAGGGTGGCGGGGAGCTGTTTTTT
CASSLSSAREGGGELFF
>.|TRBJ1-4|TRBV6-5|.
TGTGCCAGCAGGGAGGGAGAAAAACTGTTTTTT
CASREGEKLFF
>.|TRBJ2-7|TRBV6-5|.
TGTGCCAGCAGCCGGAGTAGCCCACTCGAGCAGTACTTC
CASSRSSPLEQYF
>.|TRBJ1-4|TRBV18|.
TGTGCCAGCTCCCTTCACAGGGTACTATCTAATGAAAAACTGTTTTTT
CASSLHRVLSNEKLFF
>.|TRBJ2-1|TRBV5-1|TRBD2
TGCGCCAGCAGCTTTACTAGCGGGACGTACAATGAGCAGTTCTTC
CASSFTSGTYNEQFF
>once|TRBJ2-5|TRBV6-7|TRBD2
TGTGCCAGCAGTGCCCCGCCGGATAGCGGGAATTTTGGATGGGGGGAGACCCAGTACTTC
CASSAPPDSGNFGWGETQYF
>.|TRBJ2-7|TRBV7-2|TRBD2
TGTGCCAGCAGCTCGGCGGGAGCGTTCTCCTACGAGCAGTACTTC
CASSSAGAFSYEQYF
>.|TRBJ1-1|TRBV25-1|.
TGTGCCAGCATTCCCTCGGCGGGAACTGAAGCTTTCTTT
CASIPSAGTEAFF
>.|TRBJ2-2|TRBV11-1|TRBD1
TGTGCCAGCAGCTTAGCGCGACAGGGAACCGGGGAGCTGTTTTTT
CASSLARQGTGELFF
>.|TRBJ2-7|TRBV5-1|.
TGCGCCAGCAGCTTCGGAGACAGTCGCTCCTACGAGCAGTACTTC
CASSFGDSRSYEQYF
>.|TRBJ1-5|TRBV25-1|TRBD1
TGTGCCAGCAGTGTTACAGGGGGAAATCAGCCCCAGCATTTT
CASSVTGGNQPQHF
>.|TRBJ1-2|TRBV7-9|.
TGTGCCAGCAGCTTGGACAGCTATGGCTACACCTTC
CASSLDSYGYTF
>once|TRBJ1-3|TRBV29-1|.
TGCAGCGTTGGGCATCTCTCTGGAAACACCATATATTTT
CSVGHLSGNTIYF
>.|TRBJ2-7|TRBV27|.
TGTGCCAGCAGTCCGTGGACTATATTTTACGAGCAGTACTTC
CASSPWTIFYEQYF
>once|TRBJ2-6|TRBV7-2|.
TGTGCCAGCAGCTTAGAGGTTATGACAGGGGCCAACGTCCTGACTTTC
CASSLEVMTGANVLTF
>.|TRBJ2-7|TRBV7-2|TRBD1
TGTGCCAGCAGCTTAAGGCAGGGGGAGTCCTACGAGCAGTACTTC
CASSLRQGESYEQYF
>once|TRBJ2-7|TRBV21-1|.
TGTGCCAGCAGCAGAGCTACGGGGACAGTCTCCTACGAGCAGTACTTC
CASSRATGTVSYEQYF
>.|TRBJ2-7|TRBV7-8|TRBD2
TGTGCCAGCAGCCCCGAGATAGCGGGCGGCTACGAGCAGTACTTC
CASSPEIAGGYEQYF
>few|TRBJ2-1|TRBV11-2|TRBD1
TGTGCCAGCAGCTTAGATCGGGGGACAGGGGCTTACAATGAGCAGTTCTTC
CASSLDRGTGAYNEQFF
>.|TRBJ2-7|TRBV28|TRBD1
TGTGCCAGCAGGGCCGGGACAGGGGTGGACGAGCAGTACTTC
CASRAGTGVDEQYF
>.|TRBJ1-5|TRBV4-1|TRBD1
TGCGCCAGCAGCCAAGGTTTCGGGACAGGGGGAGGAGAGCCCCAGCATTTT
CASSQGFGTGGGEPQHF
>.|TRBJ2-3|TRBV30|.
TGTGCCTGGAGTGTTTGGAGTCTAGGAGGCACAGATACGCAGTATTTT
CAWSVWSLGGTDTQYF
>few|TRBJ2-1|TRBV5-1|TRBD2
TGCGCCAGCAGCGCCCCCGGGACTACCTACAATGAGCAGTTCTTC
CASSAPGTTYNEQFF
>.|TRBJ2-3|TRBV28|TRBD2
TGTGCCAGCAGAACCGAGCGGGAGGCCACAGATACGCAGTATTTT
CASRTEREATDTQYF
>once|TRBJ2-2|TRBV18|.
TGTGCCAGCTCACCAGACAGCCGCGCGCGGGGCGGGGAGCTGTTTTTT
CASSPDSRARGGELFF
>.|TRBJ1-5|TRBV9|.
TGTGCCAGCAGCGCTAGACAGTCTAATCAGCCCCAGCATTTT
CASSARQSNQPQHF
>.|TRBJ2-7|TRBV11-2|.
TGTGCCAGCAGCTTGGCAGGGAAGTACGAGCAGTACTTC
CASSLAGKYEQYF
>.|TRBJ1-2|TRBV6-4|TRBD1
TGTGCCAGCAAACTCTCAGGGGGCAGCTATGGCTACACCTTC
CASKLSGGSYGYTF
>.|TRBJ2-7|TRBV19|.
TGTGCCAGTAGTAGCGCCCTAGGACATTCCTACGAGCAGTACTTC
CASSSALGHSYEQYF
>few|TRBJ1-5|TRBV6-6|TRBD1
TGTGCCAGCAGTCAAGGACAGGGCCCCGGCCAGCCCCAGCATTTT
CASSQGQGPGQPQHF
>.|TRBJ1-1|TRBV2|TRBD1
TGTGCCAGCCATAACAGGGGAGTGAACACTGAAGCTTTCTTT
CASHNRGVNTEAFF
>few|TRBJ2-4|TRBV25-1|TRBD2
TGTGCCAGCAGTGAGACTAGCACCCCGGCCAAAAACATTCAGTACTTC
CASSETSTPAKNIQYF
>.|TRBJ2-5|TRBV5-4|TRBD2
TGTGCCAGCAGCCCCGTTGCGGGAGGGCCGGAGACCCAGTACTTC
CASSPVAGGPETQYF
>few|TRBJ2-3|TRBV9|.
TGTGCCAGCAGCTCGCGACAGGGAGGTACAGATACGCAGTATTTT
CASSSRQGGTDTQYF
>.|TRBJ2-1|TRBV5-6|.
TGTGCCAGCAGCTCTACGGGGAATGAGCAGTTCTTC
CASSSTGNEQFF
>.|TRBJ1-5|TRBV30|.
TGTGCCTGGAGGGTGCAGGGCGGCCAGCCCCAGCATTTT
CAWRVQGGQPQHF
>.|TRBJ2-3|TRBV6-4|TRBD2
TGTGCCAGCAGTGACTACGCCAGCGGGAGGGCCTGGACAGATACGCAGTATTTT
CASSDYASGRAWTDTQYF
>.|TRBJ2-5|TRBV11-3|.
TGTGCCAGCAGCTTGGGGACAAGGGGGGAGACCCAGTACTTC
CASSLGTRGETQYF
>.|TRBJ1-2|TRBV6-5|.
TGTGCCAGCAGTTACTCCAGCGGAGGGTTTTATGGCTACACCTTC
CASSYSSGGFYGYTF
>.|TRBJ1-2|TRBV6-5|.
TGTGCCAGCAGTTACGCGGGGGCCTATGGCTACACCTTC
CASSYAGAYGYTF
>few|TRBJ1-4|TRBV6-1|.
TGTGCCAGCAGTGAAGGACGTGGGACACCAACTAATGAAAAACTGTTTTTT
CASSEGRGTPTNEKLFF